The 5 T cell receptor beta chains in this list originate from one sample, sequenced in a study of T-cell memory formation after mild COVID-19. In TCRdb, the 5' RACE reads were re-called with MiXCR into one record per CDR3 protein. The sample gives a few hundred thousand distinct CDR3 sequences, about a sixth of which show up once; about a fifth is in the top ten. The sample comprised PBMCs or a T cell subset sorted from them (not recorded which). The receptor source for this set is a man aged 18 to 30 who had mild COVID-19 (a few samples of this study predate the infection). Cell type and time point are not known.

Many counts were recorded for this clonotype. This sequence joins TRBV5-1 and TRBJ2-3; possible D gene TRBD1, 6 bases. CDR1 and CDR2 (germline): SGHRS, YFSETQ. This CDR3 comprises 11 residues. Between the trimmed V and J ends, which lost 7 bases and 5 bases, there was a span of 8 bases. The CDR3, as DNA: TGCGCCAGCGGCAGGGGAGATACGCAGTATTTT. Its protein is CASGRGDTQYF.

This chain connects TRBV24-1 to TRBJ2-3; D may be TRBD1 (6 bases). Trimming pared 7 bases from V and 9 bases from J, leaving 13 bases between. The CDR3 length is 12 residues. Germline V gene data show CDR1 as KGHDR and CDR2 as SFDVKD. For the CDR3, the DNA is TGTGCCACCAGCAGGGGTTCTGCAACGCAGTATTTT. It codes for CATSRGSATQYF.

The chain is built from TRBV6-5 and TRBJ2-3; TRBD2 matches 14 bases. With 6 bases clipped from V and 10 bases from J, the junction kept 6 bases outside the gene matches. The germline V gene encodes CDR1 MNHEY and CDR2 SVGAGI. The CDR3 totals 14 residues. CDR3 sequence: CASSLTSGGVSQYF. The CDR3, as DNA: TGTGCCAGCAGCCTGACTAGCGGGGGGGTTTCGCAGTATTTT.

As regards this clonotype: At one boundary the junction diverges from the germline segment, which might be a read error. CDR3 loop: CATSPSGADVLTF. Here the CDR3 DNA reads TGTGCCACTTCCCCCTCTGGGGCCGACGTCCTGACTTTC. The V call is TRBV7-3, the J call TRBJ2-6; tentatively, D is TRBD1 (5 bases). The CDR3 extends over 13 amino acids. The V gene's germline CDR1 is SGHTA and CDR2 FQGTGA.

The genes are TRBV30 and TRBJ2-7; D is uncertain. Germline CDR1 GTSNPN, CDR2 SVGIG (reference sequence). This CDR3 contains 13 residues. V dropped 3 bases and J dropped 2 bases, with 11 bases sitting between them. In DNA, the CDR3 is TGTGCCTGGAGCGACCTGAGTCCCTACGAGCAGTACTTC. It encodes CAWSDLSPYEQYF.